The 30 T cell receptor beta chains below all came from one sample that was sequenced in a study of CD8+ T cells in alopecia areata. Sequencing used cDNA as its template, made by extracting RNA and reverse transcribing it. Only in-frame clones appear in the TCRdb table, and some are missing; sequencing was by immunoSEQ multiplex PCR. Of roughly 59,000 clones listed, approximately 43% are singletons. Sample: CD8+ T cells sorted from blood, taken at week 0. The receptors shown here come from a human donor with alopecia areata.

This clone was picked up many times. The V gene is TRBV9, the J gene TRBJ2-1; 9 nucleotides match TRBD2. The germline V gene has CDR1 SGDLS and CDR2 YYNGEE. This CDR3 is built from 17 residues. The V and J ends lost 0 bases and 8 bases, in that order; junction bases with no gene match: 12. CDR3 loop: CASSVGSGSGSIDEQFF. CDR3 coding DNA: TGTGCCAGCAGCGTAGGATCTGGTAGCGGGAGTATCGATGAGCAGTTCTTC. The full variable domain, completed using reference TRBV9 and TRBJ2-1, is DSGVTQTPKHLITATGQRVTLRCSPRSGDLSVYWYQQSLDQGLQFLIQYYNGEERAKGNILERFSAQQFPDLHSELNLSSLELGDSALYFCASSVGSGSGSIDEQFFGPGTRLTVL.

Only a few counts were recorded for this clone. The V call is TRBV19, the J call TRBJ2-1, with 7 bases identical to TRBD1. Germline lookup yields CDR1 LNHDA and CDR2 SQIVND (reference sequence). V dropped 5 bases and J dropped 6; count of bases not matched to a gene: 10. This CDR3 comprises 15 residues. CDR3 coding DNA: TGTGCCAGTAGTTGGGACAGATATTTCGGCAATGAGCAGTTCTTC. Its protein is CASSWDRYFGNEQFF.

This sequence joins TRBV5-1 and TRBJ2-5; the D is unclear. In germline, CDR1 is SGHRS, CDR2 YFSETQ. The CDR3 consists of 12 residues. Trimming removed 3 bases from V and 5 bases from J, with 8 bases in between. The chain's CDR3 is CASSWGMETQYF. In DNA form, the CDR3 reads TGCGCCAGCAGCTGGGGTATGGAGACCCAGTACTTC.

The gene calls are TRBV27 and TRBJ2-6, with D unresolved. Germline V gene data show CDR1 as MNHEY and CDR2 as SMNVEV (reference sequence). The CDR3 has 13 residues. Trimming took 7 bases from V and 2 from J, leaving 6 bases between them. The CDR3 spells CASTETGANVLTF. The CDR3 DNA reads TGTGCCAGCACCGAAACTGGGGCCAACGTCCTGACTTTC. Complete variable domain (other parts from reference TRBV27 and TRBJ2-6): EAQVTQNPRYLITVTGKKLTVTCSQNMNHEYMSWYRQDPGLGLRQIYYSMNVEVTDKGDVPEGYKVSRKEKRNFPLILESPSPNQTSLYFCASTETGANVLTFGAGSRLTVL.

This clone showed up just a few times. The gene calls are TRBV7-8 and TRBJ2-7, with 12 bases aligning to TRBD1. Unmatched junction bases numbered 14, after V lost 5 bases and J lost 3 bases. The CDR3 has 18 amino acids. Germline-derived CDR1 and CDR2 are SGHVS and FQNEAQ. The CDR3 bases are TGTGCCAGCAGCACGGGGTTGGGACAGGGGGCCTCAAGCTACGAGCAGTACTTC. Protein product: CASSTGLGQGASSYEQYF.

The V call is TRBV29-1, the J call TRBJ2-1, with 10 bases lining up with TRBD2. Unmatched junction bases numbered 11, after V lost 8 bases and J lost 7 bases. In germline, CDR1 is SQVTM, CDR2 ANQGSEA. This CDR3 region has 14 residues. CDR3 bases: TGCAGCCCCTGGGCTAGCGGGAGTTTGAATGAGCAGTTCTTC. Encoded protein: CSPWASGSLNEQFF.

J is TRBJ1-5 and V is TRBV23-1; D is ambiguous. Being an ORF, TRBV23-1 has a function that is uncertain. This CDR3 is built from 10 residues. With 11 bases removed from V and 6 bases from J, the gap between germline ends came to 8 bases. This CDR3 reads CAGRRQPQHF. The CDR3 bases are TGCGCCGGAAGGCGTCAGCCCCAGCATTTT.

The chain employs TRBV7-9 and TRBJ2-7; 8 bases fit TRBD1. V shed 5 bases and J 2 bases; nucleotides not matched to a gene: 5. The CDR3 totals 14 residues. Germline V gives CDR1 SEHNR, CDR2 FQNEAQ (reference sequence). The CDR3 spells CASSGTGPTYEQYF. As DNA, the CDR3 is TGTGCCAGCAGCGGGACAGGCCCGACCTACGAGCAGTACTTC.

The chain couples TRBV7-2 to TRBJ2-3, with TRBD1 identical over 9 bases. Germline V gene sequence: CDR1 SGHTA, CDR2 FQGNSA. The CDR3 length is 17 residues. V shed 3 bases, J shed 0 bases, and the junction held 7 bases outside the gene matches. The CDR3 DNA follows: TGTGCCAGCAGCTTGGATTCCGGGACAGGGAGCACAGATACGCAGTATTTT. The encoded protein is CASSLDSGTGSTDTQYF.

The DNA of the CDR3 is TGCGCCAGCAGCCTGGACAGGGGTGGGGAAAAACTGTTTTTT. It specifies CASSLDRGGEKLFF. The V and J genes are TRBV5-1 and TRBJ1-4, with TRBD1 matching over 9 bases. Germline trimming cut 4 bases from V and 8 bases from J; bases unmatched to any gene: 6. From germline, CDR1 is SGHRS and CDR2 YFSETQ. This CDR3 is built from 14 residues.

This clone was seen a single time. V gene TRBV4-1 combines with J gene TRBJ2-7; 11 positions agree with TRBD2. V lost 0 bases to trimming and J lost 2 bases; unmatched junction nucleotides: 3. CDR1 and CDR2 (germline): MGHRA, YSYEKL. The CDR3 is 16 amino acids. The CDR3 here is CASSQELAGAAYEQYF. CDR3 coding DNA: TGCGCCAGCAGCCAAGAACTAGCGGGAGCCGCCTACGAGCAGTACTTC.

This sequence joins TRBV29-1 and TRBJ1-1; D might be TRBD1 (5 bases). CDR1 is SQVTM, CDR2 ANQGSEA, per germline. The CDR3 runs 12 residues. V lost 6 bases to trimming and J lost 1 base, with 9 bases between them. The CDR3 region is CSVLGGNTEAFF. Written as DNA, the CDR3 is TGCAGCGTCCTGGGGGGGAACACTGAAGCTTTCTTT.

This clone has more than one count but fewer than ten. The chain links TRBV11-2 to TRBJ2-3; 7 nucleotides agree with TRBD2. Germline lookup yields CDR1 SGHAT and CDR2 FQNNGV. Trimming at V came to 4 bases and at J to 3 bases, leaving 10 bases not matched to a gene. This CDR3 is 16 amino acids long. The CDR3 DNA reads TGTGCCAGCAGCTCTCGGACGCTAGCGGAAACAGATACGCAGTATTTT. It is translated as CASSSRTLAETDTQYF.

This clone has just one count. The rearrangement joins TRBV25-1 to TRBJ1-2; tentative D call: TRBD1 (6 bases). Germline V gene data show CDR1 as MGHDK and CDR2 as SYGVNS. CDR3 length: 13 residues. Trimming left V 2 bases short and J 7 bases short, with 11 bases between. CDR3 coding DNA: TGTGCCAGCAGTGAAGGGGGCGCAGGTGGCTACACCTTC. Protein sequence: CASSEGGAGGYTF.

The chain is built from TRBV7-2 and TRBJ2-7; D may be TRBD1 or TRBD2 (5 bases each). The ends were cut back, 4 bases at V and 1 base at J, with 11 bases in the middle. Germline V gene sequence: CDR1 SGHTA, CDR2 FQGNSA. CDR3 size: 14 residues. CDR3 sequence reads: CASSYRDGSYEQYF. The CDR3, as DNA: TGTGCCAGCAGCTACCGGGACGGATCCTACGAGCAGTACTTC.

The genes are TRBV2 and TRBJ2-5; 8 nucleotides align to TRBD2. V was pared by 4 bases and J by 4 bases, with 11 bases of the junction left unmatched. This CDR3 contains 16 residues. Looked up from germline, CDR1 is SNHLY and CDR2 is FYNNEI. The CDR3 coding sequence is TGTGCCAGCAGTGTAGTTGGACTAGCTTATGTAGAGACCCAGTACTTC. Translation gives CASSVVGLAYVETQYF.

V is TRBV15 and J is TRBJ2-3; possibly TRBD2 for D (6 bases). The germline V gene encodes CDR1 LNHNV and CDR2 YYDKDF (reference sequence). The CDR3 loop spans 15 amino acids. Between the trimmed V and J ends, which lost 3 bases and 2 bases, there was a span of 12 bases. CDR3 in amino acids: CATSSRRDSTDTQYF. DNA for the CDR3: TGTGCCACCAGCAGCCGGCGGGACTCCACAGATACGCAGTATTTT.

The chain carries TRBV29-1 and TRBJ2-1; D is possibly TRBD2 (6 bases). Germline CDR1 and CDR2: SQVTM and ANQGSEA. This CDR3 spans 13 amino acids. Trimming pared 4 bases from V and 5 bases from J, leaving 12 bases between. The CDR3 nucleotides are TGCAGCGTTGGAGTAGCGGTTCACAATGAGCAGTTCTTC. This encodes CSVGVAVHNEQFF.

This clone was seen only once. The chain links TRBV13 to TRBJ2-1, with TRBD1 identical over 8 bases. Looked up from germline, CDR1 is PRHDT and CDR2 is FYEKMQ (reference sequence). The CDR3 extends over 15 amino acids. J lost 3 bases, V lost 3 bases, and 4 bases had no gene match. For the CDR3, the DNA is TGTGCCAGCAGCTTCACCGGGACAGGCTACAATGAGCAGTTCTTC. Translation: CASSFTGTGYNEQFF.

This clone has a handful of counts. The DNA of the CDR3 is TGTGCCATCACAGACAGCGATAACACCGGGGAGCTGTTTTTT. This codes for CAITDSDNTGELFF. The rearrangement links TRBV10-3 to TRBJ2-2; the D gene is possibly TRBD1 (5 bases). CDR1 and CDR2 from the germline V gene are ENHRY and SYGVKD. Trimming shortened V by 7 bases and J by 2 bases, and 11 bases separated the two germline ends. This CDR3 contains 14 residues.

This clone has more than one count but fewer than ten. This sequence joins TRBV7-9 and TRBJ2-7; no clear D gene. V lost 2 bases to trimming and J lost 5 bases, with 7 bases between them. The CDR3 covers 12 residues. CDR1 is SEHNR and CDR2 is FQNEAQ in the germline V gene (reference sequence). Written as DNA, the CDR3 is TGTGCCAGCAGCTTATATGGGAACGAGCAGTACTTC. Amino acid sequence: CASSLYGNEQYF. The full variable domain, in which reference TRBV7-9 and TRBJ2-7 provide the parts outside the CDR3, is DTGVSQNPRHKITKRGQNVTFRCDPISEHNRLYWYRQTLGQGPEFLTYFQNEAQLEKSRLLSDRFSAERPKGSFSTLEIQRTEQGDSAMYLCASSLYGNEQYFGPGTRLTVT.

The chain links TRBV7-6 to TRBJ2-7; D remains ambiguous. The CDR3 is 14 residues long. The germline gives CDR1 SGHVS, CDR2 FNYEAQ. V gave up 5 bases and J gave up 1 base, with 12 bases separating them. CDR3 coding DNA: TGTGCCAGCAGCCCCCGGACGGATTCCTACGAGCAGTACTTC. Translated, it gives CASSPRTDSYEQYF. The complete variable domain, with remaining parts taken from reference TRBV7-6 and TRBJ2-7, reads GAGVSQSPRYKVTKRGQDVALRCDPISGHVSLYWYRQALGQGPEFLTYFNYEAQQDKSGLPNDRFSAERPEGSISTLTIQRTEQRDSAMYRCASSPRTDSYEQYFGPGTRLTVT.

This clone showed up many times. The chain combines TRBV6-6 with TRBJ1-2, with D possibly being TRBD1 (5 bases). This CDR3 has 14 amino acids. Trimming shortened V by 5 bases and J by 3 bases, and 13 bases separated the two germline ends. The germline V gene has CDR1 MNHNY and CDR2 SVGAGI (reference sequence). The CDR3 region has the DNA TGTGCCAGCAGTGTCCAGGGACTTGACTATGGCTACACCTTC. It translates to CASSVQGLDYGYTF.

The chain recombines TRBV11-2 with TRBJ1-5, with TRBD1 identical over 9 bases. The germline V gene has CDR1 SGHAT and CDR2 FQNNGV. The J segment lost 0 bases and the V segment lost 6 bases, leaving 0 bases of the junction unmatched. The CDR3 consists of 14 residues. CDR3 sequence: CASRGQGSNQPQHF. CDR3 sequence (DNA): TGTGCCAGCAGGGGACAGGGTAGCAATCAGCCCCAGCATTTT.

V gene TRBV9 combines with J gene TRBJ2-2; D is undetermined. The ends were cut back, 4 bases at V and 0 bases at J, with 16 bases in the middle. The CDR3 has 17 amino acids. The germline V gene has CDR1 SGDLS and CDR2 YYNGEE. The CDR3 DNA is TGTGCCAGCAGCTCGAAGCCCACGGCGGCGAACACCGGGGAGCTGTTTTTT. It yields the protein CASSSKPTAANTGELFF.

The chain links TRBV4-1 to TRBJ1-1, with no clear D. V dropped 4 bases and J dropped 1 base, with 4 bases sitting between them. The germline gives CDR1 MGHRA, CDR2 YSYEKL. The CDR3 covers 12 residues. Here the CDR3 DNA reads TGCGCCAGCAGCCTTGGGAACACTGAAGCTTTCTTT. Translation: CASSLGNTEAFF.

The CDR3 bases are TGTGCCATCTCAACAGGGGGCTACGAGCAGTACTTC. Amino acids: CAISTGGYEQYF. The chain employs TRBV10-3 and TRBJ2-7; 8 bases match TRBD1. Trimming cost V 8 bases and J 3 bases; bases outside gene matches: 3. Germline CDR1 reads ENHRY; CDR2 reads SYGVKD. This CDR3 has 12 amino acids.

This rearrangement joins TRBV19 to TRBJ2-7; 12 bases match TRBD1. The CDR3 contains 14 residues. Germline V gene data show CDR1 as LNHDA and CDR2 as SQIVND (reference sequence). J lost 4 bases, V lost 6 bases, and 4 bases had no gene match. CDR3 sequence reads: CASRPGQGAYEQYF. Here the CDR3 DNA reads TGTGCCAGTAGACCGGGACAGGGGGCGTACGAGCAGTACTTC. Using reference TRBV19 and TRBJ2-7 for the parts outside the CDR3, the full variable domain is DGGITQSPKYLFRKEGQNVTLSCEQNLNHDAMYWYRQDPGQGLRLIYYSQIVNDFQKGDIAEGYSVSREKKESFPLTVTSAQKNPTAFYLCASRPGQGAYEQYFGPGTRLTVT.

The rearrangement links TRBV11-2 to TRBJ2-7; D unclear. Germline lookup yields CDR1 SGHAT and CDR2 FQNNGV. V was cut by 3 bases and J by 2 bases, with 5 bases left in between. The CDR3 consists of 12 residues. CDR3 DNA: TGTGCCAGCAGCTTGGGGACCTACGAGCAGTACTTC. This codes for CASSLGTYEQYF.

On this clone itself: An end of the junction does not agree with germline; a read error may underlie this. V gene TRBV5-4 combines with J gene TRBJ2-7; no definite D call. Germline-derived CDR1 and CDR2 are SGHNT and YYREEE (reference sequence). The CDR3 extends over 15 amino acids. CDR3 sequence: CASSQETVNSYEQYF. Here the CDR3 DNA reads TGCGCCAGCAGCCAAGAAACAGTCAACTCCTACGAGCAGTACTTC.